The subject of this entry is one TCR beta chain. Antigen specificity is unknown. Trimming took 1 base from V and 4 from J, leaving 13 bases between them. Germline CDR1 and CDR2: SEHNR and FQNEAQ (reference sequence). The length of the CDR3 is 15 residues. The sample originates from a study of cytomegalovirus exposure and HLA in healthy donors. The PCR contained 60 Vbeta and 13 Jbeta primers. TCRdb's table, derived via immunoSEQ multiplex PCR, lists solely in-frame clones and lacks some. This table holds some 130,000 clones, around 9% found once. Study observations and caveats: According to a later analysis, most TCR beta chains associated with CMV appeared HLA-restricted.

This chain joins TRBV7-9 and TRBJ1-2, with D maybe TRBD1 (5 bases). This receptor was identified in a woman between 40 and 50 years old in good health and CMV-seropositive. Sample: PBMCs. This CDR3 is CASSLGAGTFYGYTF. Written as DNA, the CDR3 is TGTGCCAGCAGCTTAGGGGCAGGGACTTTCTATGGCTACACCTTC.